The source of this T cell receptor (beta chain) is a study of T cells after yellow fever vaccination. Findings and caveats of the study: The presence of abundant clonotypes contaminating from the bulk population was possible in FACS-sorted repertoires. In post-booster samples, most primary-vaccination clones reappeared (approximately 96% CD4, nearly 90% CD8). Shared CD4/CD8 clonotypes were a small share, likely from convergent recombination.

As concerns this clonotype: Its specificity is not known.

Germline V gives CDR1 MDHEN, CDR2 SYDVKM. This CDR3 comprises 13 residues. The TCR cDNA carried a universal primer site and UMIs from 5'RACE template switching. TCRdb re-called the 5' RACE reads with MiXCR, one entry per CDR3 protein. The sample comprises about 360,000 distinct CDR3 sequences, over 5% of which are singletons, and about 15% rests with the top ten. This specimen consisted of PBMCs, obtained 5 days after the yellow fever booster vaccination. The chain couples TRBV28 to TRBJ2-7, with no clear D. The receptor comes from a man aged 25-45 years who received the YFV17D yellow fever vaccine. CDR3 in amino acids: CTTAVGWRNEQYF. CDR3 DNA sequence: TGTACCACGGCTGTAGGGTGGCGCAACGAGCAGTACTTC.